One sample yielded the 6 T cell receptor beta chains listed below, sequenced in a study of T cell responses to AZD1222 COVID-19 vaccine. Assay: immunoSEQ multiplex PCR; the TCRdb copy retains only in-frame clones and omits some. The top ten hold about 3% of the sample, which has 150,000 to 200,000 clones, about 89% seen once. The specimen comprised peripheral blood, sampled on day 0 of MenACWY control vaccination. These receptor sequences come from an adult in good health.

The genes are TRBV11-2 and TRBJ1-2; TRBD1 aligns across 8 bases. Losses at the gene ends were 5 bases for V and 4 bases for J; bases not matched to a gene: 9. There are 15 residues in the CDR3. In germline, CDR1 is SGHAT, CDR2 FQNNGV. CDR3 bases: TGTGCCAGCAGCCCTAATCAGGGGGCTGCCTATGGCTACACCTTC. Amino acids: CASSPNQGAAYGYTF.

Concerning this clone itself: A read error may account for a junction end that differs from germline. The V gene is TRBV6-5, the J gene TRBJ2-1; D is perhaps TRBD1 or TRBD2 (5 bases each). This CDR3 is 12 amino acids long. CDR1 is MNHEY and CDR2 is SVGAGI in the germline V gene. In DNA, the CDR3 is TGTGCCAGCAGCCGCTCAGGAGGCAGGGTAATCTTC. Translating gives CASSRSGGRVIF.

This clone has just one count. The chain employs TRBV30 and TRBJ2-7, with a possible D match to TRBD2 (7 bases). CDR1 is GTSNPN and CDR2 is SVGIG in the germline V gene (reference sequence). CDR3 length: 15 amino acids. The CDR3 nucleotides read TGTGCGGGGGGGATGGCAGAAGGGGACATATACGAGCAGTACTTC. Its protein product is CAGGMAEGDIYEQYF. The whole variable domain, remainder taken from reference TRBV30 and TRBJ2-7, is SQTIHQWPATLVQPVGSPLSLECTVEGTSNPNLYWYRQAAGRGLQLLFYSVGIGQISSEVPQNLSASRPQDRQFILSSKKLLLSDSGFYLCAGGMAEGDIYEQYFGPGTRLTVT.

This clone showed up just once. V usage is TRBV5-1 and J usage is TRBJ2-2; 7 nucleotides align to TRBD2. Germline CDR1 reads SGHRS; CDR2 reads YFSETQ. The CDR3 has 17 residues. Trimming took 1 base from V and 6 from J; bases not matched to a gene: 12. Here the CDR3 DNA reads TGCGCCAGCAGCTTGAGGCCGGGACTAACGGTAGCCGGGGAGCTGTTTTTT. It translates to CASSLRPGLTVAGELFF. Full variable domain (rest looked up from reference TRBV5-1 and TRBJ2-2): KAGVTQTPRYLIKTRGQQVTLSCSPISGHRSVSWYQQTPGQGLQFLFEYFSETQRNKGNFPGRFSGRQFSNSRSEMNVSTLELGDSALYLCASSLRPGLTVAGELFFGEGSRLTVL.

The CDR3 region is CASSWGQGAHEQYF. The CDR3, as DNA: TGTGCCAGCAGCTGGGGACAGGGTGCCCACGAGCAGTACTTC. The V call is TRBV7-8, the J call TRBJ2-7; 9 bases match TRBD1. V was pared by 4 bases and J by 5 bases, with 6 bases of the junction left unmatched. The CDR3 covers 14 residues. CDR1 is SGHVS and CDR2 is FQNEAQ in the germline V gene.

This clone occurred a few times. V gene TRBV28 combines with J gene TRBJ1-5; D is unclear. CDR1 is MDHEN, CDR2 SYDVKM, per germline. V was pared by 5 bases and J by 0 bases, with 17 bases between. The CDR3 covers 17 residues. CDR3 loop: CASSPAGDLVSNQPQHF. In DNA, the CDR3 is TGTGCCAGCAGTCCCGCGGGTGACTTAGTTAGCAATCAGCCCCAGCATTTT.